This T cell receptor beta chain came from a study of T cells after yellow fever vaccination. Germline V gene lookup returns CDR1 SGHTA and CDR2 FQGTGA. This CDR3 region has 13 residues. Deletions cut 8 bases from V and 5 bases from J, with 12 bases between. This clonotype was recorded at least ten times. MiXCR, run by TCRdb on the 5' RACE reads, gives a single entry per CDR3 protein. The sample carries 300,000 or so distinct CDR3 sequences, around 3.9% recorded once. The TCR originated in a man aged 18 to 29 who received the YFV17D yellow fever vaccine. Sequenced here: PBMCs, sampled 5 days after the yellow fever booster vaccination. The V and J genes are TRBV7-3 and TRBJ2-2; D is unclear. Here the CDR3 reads CASRETNTGELFF. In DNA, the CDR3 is TGTGCCAGCCGTGAGACCAATACCGGGGAGCTGTTTTTT.